Here is one T cell receptor (beta chain) with its context. As yet, its antigen is unknown. TCRdb re-called the 5' RACE reads through MiXCR, storing one row per CDR3 protein. The sample gives 1,800,000 or so distinct CDR3 sequences, less than 35% of which show up once; approximately 0.29% is in the top ten. The data were obtained in a study of identical twins. Germline assignment: CDR1 LNHDA and CDR2 SQIVND (reference sequence). Trimming left V 1 base short and J 0 bases short, with 3 bases between. This CDR3 is built from 14 residues. Points from the study as a whole: With abundant cord blood beta clonotypes, insertions were fewer; memory repertoires showed no such pattern.

This sequence joins TRBV19 and TRBJ2-2, with D unresolved. The TCR was taken from a newborn girl in good health. Sequenced: cord blood. CDR3 DNA: TGTGCCAGTAGTATAGGGGCGAACACCGGGGAGCTGTTTTTT. Its translation is CASSIGANTGELFF.